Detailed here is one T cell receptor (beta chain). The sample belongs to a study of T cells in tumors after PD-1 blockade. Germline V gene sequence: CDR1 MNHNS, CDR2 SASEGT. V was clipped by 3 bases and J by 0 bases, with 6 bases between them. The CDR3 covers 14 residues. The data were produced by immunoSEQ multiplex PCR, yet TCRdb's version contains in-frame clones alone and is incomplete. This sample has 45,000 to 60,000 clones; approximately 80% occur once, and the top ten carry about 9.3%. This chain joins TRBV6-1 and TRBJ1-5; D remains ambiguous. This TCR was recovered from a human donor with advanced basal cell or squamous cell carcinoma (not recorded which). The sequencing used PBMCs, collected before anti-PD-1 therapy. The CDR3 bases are TGTGCCAGCAGTGATGGTCATAGCAATCAGCCCCAGCATTTT. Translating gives CASSDGHSNQPQHF.